This T cell receptor (beta chain) appears in the sequencing data of a study of blood T cell repertoires in COVID-19. Overall study: COVID-19 samples collected from the United States, Italy and Spain covered acute and convalescent phases. PBMCs, B-cell-depleted T cells, or T cells were the source of the cDNA or gDNA that made up the material.

Per the study methods: Counts of nucleated cells, estimated from reference gene primer amplification, were obtained. Assay: immunoSEQ multiplex PCR; the TCRdb copy retains only in-frame clones and omits some. V and J calls plus clone size are reproduced from that table; the DNA served to infer D and trimming. The repertoire has some 120,000 clones, roughly three quarters of them found once; the top ten carry 7.9%. Sequenced: peripheral blood. The clonotype comes from a human donor in a cohort sampled during active COVID-19.

The CDR3 here is CASIGEDYEQYF. In DNA, the CDR3 is TGTGCCTCAATAGGGGAGGACTACGAGCAGTACTTC. The J gene is TRBJ2-7, the V gene TRBV7-9, with TRBD2 as a possible D gene (6 bases). The germline gives CDR1 SEHNR, CDR2 FQNEAQ (reference sequence). This CDR3 region has 12 residues. The V gene lost 11 bases and the J gene lost 3 bases, with 14 bases spanning the gap.